This T cell receptor beta chain was observed in a study of monozygotic twins with inflammatory bowel disease. Study-wide findings and caveats: A single strong clonotype or signal linked to IBD was not supported. Distinction of different T cell subtypes was not possible. Fewer shared clonotypes with others were found in IBD patients than in healthy twins, especially with disease activity.

TCRdb reprocessed the 5' RACE reads and keeps a single row for each CDR3 protein, giving no DNA. The sample is made up of about 200,000 distinct CDR3 sequences, and the top ten hold 7.7% of it. To note about this clonotype: What it binds is not known.

Blood, approximately 2.5 ml, was drawn per donor. Germline loops: CDR1 SEHNR, CDR2 FQNEAQ (reference sequence). The CDR3 consists of 15 residues. This TCR was recovered from a human donor with ulcerative colitis or Crohn's disease, or a healthy co-twin of an affected twin (not recorded which). The chain joins TRBV7-9 to TRBJ2-5; TCRdb designates TRBD1, a call that cannot be tested without DNA. Sequences were obtained from blood. The CDR3 sequence is CASSFNSGGEETQYF.